Below, 7 T cell receptor beta chains from the same sample are listed, as sequenced in a study of T-cell reconstitution after alpha-beta-depleted transplantation in children. The TCRbeta library was prepared with unique molecular identifiers. MiXCR, applied by TCRdb to the PCR reads, yields one record per CDR3 protein. The sample contains about 490,000 distinct CDR3 sequences, roughly a tenth of which appear only once. Sequenced material: PBMCs, taken before TCRalphabeta/CD19-depleted stem cell transplant. Receptors originate from a child aged 2 to 15 with inherited bone marrow failure, due to receive a stem cell transplant.

As concerns this clonotype: A read error may explain this, as a much larger clone is one base away. The rearrangement joins TRBV20-1 to TRBJ2-7, with 9 nucleotides matching TRBD2. The trim removed 3 bases at V and 6 bases at J, leaving 15 bases unmatched. The germline V gene has CDR1 DFQATT and CDR2 SNEGSKA (reference sequence). The CDR3 runs to 16 residues. DNA for the CDR3: TGCAGTGCTAGGGATATTACGCGGGAGGGCCTGGGCGAGCAGTACTTC. It codes for CSARDITREGLGEQYF.

This clonotype was seen at least ten times. The V and J genes are TRBV5-1 and TRBJ2-7; D is undetermined. Germline V gives CDR1 SGHRS, CDR2 YFSETQ. Trimming left V 5 bases short and J 0 bases short, with 12 bases between. The CDR3 is 14 amino acids. The CDR3 region has the DNA TGCGCCAGCAGATCCTCTACAAGCTCCTACGAGCAGTACTTC. Encoded protein: CASRSSTSSYEQYF.

At least ten counts were recorded for this clonotype. CDR3 region: CSARTSGRHLYNEQFF. Here the CDR3 DNA reads TGCAGTGCTAGGACTAGCGGGAGGCACCTCTACAATGAGCAGTTCTTC. The chain couples TRBV20-1 to TRBJ2-1; 13 bases align to TRBD2. The CDR3 consists of 16 residues. V gave up 3 bases and J gave up 3 bases; unmatched junction bases: 5. Germline loops: CDR1 DFQATT, CDR2 SNEGSKA (reference sequence).

The chain joins TRBV7-8 to TRBJ2-3; D gene ambiguous. Germline V gene sequence: CDR1 SGHVS, CDR2 FQNEAQ. Trimming removed 4 bases at V and 0 bases at J, with 11 bases between. This CDR3 is built from 15 residues. CDR3 nucleotide sequence: TGTGCCAGCAGCTCCACAGTTCGTAGCACAGATACGCAGTATTTT. Translated, it gives CASSSTVRSTDTQYF.

This clonotype was recorded at least ten times. V gene TRBV6-1 combines with J gene TRBJ2-2; D might be TRBD2 (6 bases). CDR1 and CDR2 (germline): MNHNS, SASEGT. The CDR3 contains 14 residues. The V and J ends lost 7 bases and 1 base respectively, with 10 bases between them. The CDR3, as DNA: TGTGCCAGCACTAGCGCAATGAACACCGGGGAGCTGTTTTTT. Protein product: CASTSAMNTGELFF.

Only a few counts were recorded for this clonotype. The J gene is TRBJ2-7, the V gene TRBV12-3 or TRBV12-4, with 10 positions matching TRBD1. V shed 2 bases, J shed 2 bases, and the junction held 3 bases outside the gene matches. CDR3 length equals 15 residues. The CDR3 DNA is TGTGCCAGCAGTTTACGACAGGGGGCTACCTACGAGCAGTACTTC. Translation gives CASSLRQGATYEQYF.

This clonotype was found many times. V is TRBV6-2 or TRBV6-3 and J is TRBJ2-1; 10 bases fit TRBD2. The V gene end was trimmed by 6 bases and the J gene end by 4 bases; junction bases not matched to a gene: 9. The germline V gene has CDR1 MNHEY and CDR2 SVGEGT. This CDR3 contains 16 residues. The CDR3 protein is CASRHLLAGLYNEQFF. The CDR3 DNA sequence: TGTGCCAGCAGGCACCTACTAGCGGGGCTTTACAATGAGCAGTTCTTC.